Sequencing of this TCR beta chain was carried out in a study of blood T cells in healthy people across ages. Total RNA extracted from each sample amounted to at least 6 micrograms. Through a sample-barcoded 5' primer and a J-beta primer mix, a second PCR was run for roughly 6 to 12 cycles. Each CDR3 protein gets one entry after TCRdb re-called the 5' RACE reads with MiXCR. The sample lists hundreds of thousands of distinct CDR3 sequences, 58% occurring once. The V gene's germline CDR1 is DFQATT and CDR2 SNEGSKA (reference sequence). V was trimmed by 0 bases and J by 8 bases, leaving 7 bases between them. CDR3 length: 12 residues.

This TCR was recovered from a man under 40 in good health. Sequences were obtained from blood. The chain uses TRBV20-1 and TRBJ1-4, with D unclear. CDR3 DNA: TGCAGTGCTAGAGATTCTCGGGAAAAACTGTTTTTT. It codes for CSARDSREKLFF.